These 22 T cell receptor beta chains were all obtained from the same sample, sequenced in a study of blood T cells in healthy people across ages. A second PCR of roughly 7 to 11 cycles used a sample-barcoded 5' primer and a J-beta primer mix. TCRdb called the 5' RACE reads again in MiXCR, with one record for every CDR3 protein. This sample has 2 million or so distinct CDR3 sequences, with about 49% found just once. The specimen sequenced was blood. The receptors were gathered from a woman between 35 and 50 years old in good health.

The chain combines TRBV20-1 with TRBJ1-6; D perhaps matches TRBD1 (5 bases). The germline CDR1 and CDR2 sequences are DFQATT and SNEGSKA (reference sequence). The CDR3 has 15 residues. V lost 2 bases, J lost 7 bases, and 15 bases lay in between. CDR3 bases: TGCAGTGCTAGAACCGGGACGGACCGGAATTCACCCCTCCACTTT. Translation: CSARTGTDRNSPLHF.

The chain employs TRBV7-9 and TRBJ2-6, with 11 bases aligning to TRBD1. This CDR3 is 14 amino acids long. From germline, CDR1 is SEHNR and CDR2 FQNEAQ (reference sequence). CDR3 bases: TGTGGGACAGGGGGCGCTTCTGGGGCCAACGTCCTGACTTTC. This gives the protein CGTGGASGANVLTF.

V gene TRBV20-1 combines with J gene TRBJ2-3, with D unclear. This CDR3 has 16 amino acids. Between the trimmed V and J ends, which lost 2 bases and 2 bases, there was a span of 17 bases. Germline CDR1 reads DFQATT; CDR2 reads SNEGSKA (reference sequence). This CDR3 reads CSARPSAYGLTDTQYF. The CDR3 DNA reads TGCAGTGCTAGACCCTCTGCCTACGGCCTCACAGATACGCAGTATTTT.

This sequence joins TRBV6-2 or TRBV6-3 and TRBJ2-7, with D maybe TRBD2 (5 bases). Germline V gene sequence: CDR1 MNHEY, CDR2 SVGEGT. This CDR3 has 12 amino acids. V lost 0 bases, J lost 5 bases, and 5 bases lay in between. This chain's CDR3 is CASSYSSDEQYF. In DNA form, the CDR3 reads TGTGCCAGCAGTTACTCTAGCGACGAGCAGTACTTC.

This chain uses TRBV7-9 with TRBJ2-5, with 8 bases that match TRBD1. J was trimmed by 1 base and V by 5 bases; bases with no gene match: 6. This CDR3 spans 15 amino acids. Germline lookup yields CDR1 SEHNR and CDR2 FQNEAQ (reference sequence). Here the CDR3 reads CASSHPDRAQETQYF. The CDR3 DNA is TGTGCCAGCAGCCATCCGGACAGGGCCCAAGAGACCCAGTACTTC.

As regards this clonotype: A read error may produce the germline difference seen at one junction end. The chain recombines TRBV10-3 with TRBJ2-7; D remains ambiguous. Judging by the DNA end, TRBJ2-5 fits better; the J call may be wrong. CDR1 is ENHRY and CDR2 is SYGVKD in the germline V gene. This CDR3 comprises 13 residues. CDR3 nucleotides: TGTGCCAGCAGTGATATAGGGATGGAGACCCAGTACTTC. Encoded protein: CASSDIGMETQYF.

There are a few counts of this clonotype. The junction differs from germline at one of its ends, possibly a read error. The chain combines TRBV20-1 with TRBJ2-3, with TRBD2 identical over 11 bases. This CDR3 comprises 16 residues. The V gene's germline CDR1 is DFQATT and CDR2 SNEGSKA (reference sequence). CDR3 loop: CSAGESTSGETDTQYF. The CDR3 DNA reads TGCAGTGCTGGAGAGTCGACTAGCGGGGAGACAGATACGCAGTATTTT.

This clonotype has only one observation. One junction end disagrees with the germline gene, perhaps due to a read error. The chain carries TRBV5-4 and TRBJ2-7, with TRBD2 matching 7 bases. The CDR3 runs 14 residues. Germline CDR1 is SGHNT and CDR2 is YYREEE (reference sequence). The CDR3 DNA follows: TGTGCCAGCAGCCCCGTTGCCAGGGACTACGAGCAATACTTC. Residues: CASSPVARDYEQYF.

There are a few counts of this clonotype. V usage is TRBV6-2 or TRBV6-3 and J usage is TRBJ2-7; 12 bases line up with TRBD1. Looked up from germline, CDR1 is MNHEY and CDR2 is SVGEGT. This CDR3 has 19 residues. The junction had 16 bases not matched to a gene; V was cut back by 4 bases and J by 3 bases. DNA for the CDR3: TGTGCCAGCAGTTCCCCCGGGACAGGGGGCTTCACGAAAAACTACGAGCAGTACTTC. Encoded protein: CASSSPGTGGFTKNYEQYF.

Concerning this clonotype: The conserved phenylalanine or tryptophan normally closing the CDR3 is absent here, so this likely arose from a read error. V is TRBV6-5 and J is TRBJ1-5, with D possibly TRBD1 on 6 matching bases. The V end lost 2 bases, the J end lost 5 bases, and 13 bases lay between the germline ends. This CDR3 is built from 15 residues. Germline values: CDR1 MNHEY, CDR2 SVGAGI. In nucleotides, the CDR3 is TGTGCCAGCAGTTACGGGAGGTCAGGGGATCAGCCCCAGCATCTT. Amino acid sequence: CASSYGRSGDQPQHL.

This clonotype was counted a few times. The chain employs TRBV15 and TRBJ2-3, with 13 bases identical to TRBD2. V lost 0 bases and J lost 2; bases outside the gene matches: 5. In germline, CDR1 is LNHNV, CDR2 YYDKDF (reference sequence). This CDR3 comprises 18 residues. CDR3 in DNA: TGTGCCACCAGCAGAGATATGGGACTAGCGGGGTACACAGATACGCAGTATTTT. Amino acid sequence: CATSRDMGLAGYTDTQYF. The entire variable domain, with the rest obtained from reference TRBV15 and TRBJ2-3, is as follows: DAMVIQNPRYQVTQFGKPVTLSCSQTLNHNVMYWYQQKSSQAPKLLFHYYDKDFNNEADTPDNFQSRRPNTSFCFLDIRSPGLGDTAMYLCATSRDMGLAGYTDTQYFGPGTRLTVL.

This clonotype was observed a handful of times. J is TRBJ2-1 and V is TRBV6-2 or TRBV6-3; a weak D match, TRBD1 (5 bases). V shed 4 bases and J shed 9 bases, with 10 bases lying between them. This CDR3 has 12 residues. Germline assignment: CDR1 MNHEY and CDR2 SVGEGT. CDR3 nucleotides: TGTGCCAGCAGTTCCAGGGTCTCTGAGCAGTTCTTC. This translates into CASSSRVSEQFF.

The V call is TRBV5-1, the J call TRBJ2-1, with 7 bases identical to TRBD2. Germline V gene lookup returns CDR1 SGHRS and CDR2 YFSETQ. The ends lost 0 bases at V and 5 bases at J; junction bases unmatched: 5. This CDR3 region has 15 residues. The CDR3, as DNA: TGCGCCAGCAGCTTGGGGGGGGGATCGAACAATGAGCAGTTCTTC. Amino acids: CASSLGGGSNNEQFF.

This clonotype appeared once. At one end, the junction sequence differs from germline, possibly due to a read error. The chain joins TRBV4-2 to TRBJ2-1, with D hard to call. The CDR3 has 13 amino acids. Germline CDR1 LGHNA, CDR2 YNFKEQ. The CDR3 DNA reads as TGTGTCAGCAGCCAAGATCCGTCCGAGACCCAGTTCTTC. It is translated as CVSSQDPSETQFF.

The chain is built from TRBV4-2 and TRBJ2-5; D is uncertain. Germline V gene data show CDR1 as LGHNA and CDR2 as YNFKEQ. V was shortened by 2 bases and J by 3 bases, with 16 bases between the two germline ends. This CDR3 is 16 amino acids long. Here the CDR3 DNA reads TGTGCCAGCAGCCAATCCCGCCTTGCACCAGAAGAGACCCAGTACTTC. It is translated as CASSQSRLAPEETQYF.

The sample holds a few counts of this clonotype. The CDR3 sequence: CATHGRGATEAFF. CDR3 bases: TGTGCCACCCACGGTAGGGGGGCCACTGAAGCTTTCTTT. The rearrangement links TRBV5-5 to TRBJ1-1; TRBD1 might be the D (6 bases). V lost 9 bases and J 4 bases, leaving 16 bases between the germline ends. The germline V gene has CDR1 SGHKS and CDR2 YYEKEE (reference sequence). The CDR3 consists of 13 residues.

With regard to this clonotype: Mismatch with germline at one junction end may stem from a read error. The V gene is TRBV2, the J gene TRBJ2-5; 10 bases agree with TRBD1. The CDR3 is made up of 14 amino acids. Germline V gene sequence: CDR1 SNHLY, CDR2 FYNNEI. The CDR3 DNA is TGTGCCGGCAGTGACGACAGGGGGCTCGCGACCCAGTACTTC. It yields the protein CAGSDDRGLATQYF.

The V gene is TRBV7-6, the J gene TRBJ1-5; D gene unclear. The V and J ends lost 3 bases and 3 bases respectively, with 6 bases between them. The CDR3 runs to 13 residues. The germline V gene has CDR1 SGHVS and CDR2 FNYEAQ. The CDR3 DNA reads as TGTGCCAGCAGCTTGTCTAACAATCAGCCCCAGCATTTT. Translation gives CASSLSNNQPQHF.

The chain employs TRBV7-2 and TRBJ2-3; D remains unclear. V was shortened by 0 bases and J by 1 base, with 5 bases between the two germline ends. Germline CDR1 and CDR2: SGHTA and FQGNSA. The CDR3 loop spans 14 amino acids. CDR3 residues: CASSLAIGTDTQYF. The CDR3 DNA follows: TGTGCCAGCAGCTTAGCTATTGGCACAGATACGCAGTATTTT.

The rearrangement links TRBV6-1 to TRBJ2-1; D perhaps matches TRBD2 (7 bases). Germline V gives CDR1 MNHNS, CDR2 SASEGT. The V gene lost 5 bases and the J gene lost 13 bases, with 30 bases spanning the gap. The CDR3 runs 17 residues. CDR3 residues: CASSQGIGGGKEETQFF. The CDR3 nucleotides read TGTGCCAGCAGTCAGGGTATTGGCGGGGGCAAGGAAGAGACCCAGTTCTTC.

Only a few counts were recorded for this clonotype. The J gene is TRBJ2-5, the V gene TRBV20-1, with D hard to call. Trimming took off 3 bases at V and 4 bases at J, with 6 bases between the two ends. The germline CDR1 and CDR2 sequences are DFQATT and SNEGSKA (reference sequence). The CDR3 spans 11 residues. The CDR3 loop is CSARMGETQYF. The CDR3 DNA reads as TGCAGTGCTAGGATGGGAGAGACCCAGTACTTC.

This clonotype was found a few times. This chain's CDR3 is CASSQQTGPALDEQFF. DNA for the CDR3: TGTGCCAGCAGCCAACAGACAGGCCCCGCTTTGGATGAGCAGTTCTTC. V is TRBV7-9 and J is TRBJ2-1; tentatively, D is TRBD1 (6 bases). The CDR3 spans 16 residues. CDR1 is SEHNR and CDR2 is FQNEAQ in the germline V gene (reference sequence). V was clipped by 5 bases and J by 8 bases, with 22 bases between them.